Listed here are 24 T cell receptor beta chains from one sample, sequenced in a study of cytomegalovirus exposure and HLA in healthy donors. Amplification used 60 Vbeta primers and 13 Jbeta primers. Measured with immunoSEQ multiplex PCR; TCRdb has only the in-frame clones, and not every one. The sample contains 150,000 to 200,000 clones, around 87% of which appear only once. Sequencing was done on a sample of PBMCs. These TCRs come from a young woman in good health and CMV-seronegative.

The chain links TRBV19 to TRBJ1-2; TRBD1 matches 9 bases. Germline assignment: CDR1 LNHDA and CDR2 SQIVND (reference sequence). V lost 4 bases and J lost 6; bases outside the gene matches: 9. This CDR3 is 15 amino acids long. Here the CDR3 reads CASSTWDRDPNGYTF. The CDR3 nucleotides read TGTGCCAGTAGTACATGGGACAGGGACCCTAATGGCTACACCTTC. Full variable domain (remainder filled in from reference TRBV19 and TRBJ1-2): DGGITQSPKYLFRKEGQNVTLSCEQNLNHDAMYWYRQDPGQGLRLIYYSQIVNDFQKGDIAEGYSVSREKKESFPLTVTSAQKNPTAFYLCASSTWDRDPNGYTFGSGTRLTVV.

V and J are TRBV11-3 and TRBJ2-7; 10 bases line up with TRBD2. The CDR3 is 14 residues long. From germline, CDR1 is SGHNT and CDR2 YENEEA. V trimming: 5 bases; J trimming: 2 bases; junction bases outside the gene matches: 3. For the CDR3, the DNA is TGTGCCAGCAGCCGGGGACTAGCGACCTACGAGCAGTACTTC. Translation: CASSRGLATYEQYF.

V is TRBV18 and J is TRBJ2-5; TRBD2 agrees at 11 bases. Trimming at V came to 3 bases and at J to 0 bases, leaving 6 bases not matched to a gene. The germline gives CDR1 KGHSH, CDR2 LQKENI. CDR3 length equals 17 residues. The CDR3 region has the DNA TGTGCCAGCTCACCCGGACTAGCGGGTGTTTACCAAGAGACCCAGTACTTC. Encoded protein: CASSPGLAGVYQETQYF.

The V and J genes are TRBV5-4 and TRBJ2-7, with D possibly TRBD2 on 6 matching bases. CDR3 size: 15 residues. Germline-derived CDR1 and CDR2 are SGHNT and YYREEE (reference sequence). V lost 0 bases and J 6 bases, leaving 16 bases between the germline ends. The CDR3 bases are TGTGCCAGCAGCTTGGAAGGCGGGACCTCCGGCGAGCAGTACTTC. Amino acids: CASSLEGGTSGEQYF.

V and J are TRBV19 and TRBJ1-5; TRBD1 matches 10 bases. The CDR3 spans 14 residues. In germline, CDR1 is LNHDA, CDR2 SQIVND (reference sequence). J lost 6 bases, V lost 3 bases, and 2 bases had no gene match. For the CDR3, the DNA is TGTGCCAGTAGTATGGGACAGGGGACTCAGCCCCAGCATTTT. The encoded protein is CASSMGQGTQPQHF.

The chain employs TRBV10-3 and TRBJ1-2; 9 bases map to TRBD1. In germline, CDR1 is ENHRY, CDR2 SYGVKD. The CDR3 runs to 13 residues. V gave up 7 bases and J gave up 8 bases; unmatched junction bases: 8. CDR3 coding DNA: TGTGCCATCACCGGGACAGGGATAGGAGGCTACACCTTC. It codes for CAITGTGIGGYTF.

This chain links TRBV4-1 with TRBJ2-7; 8 bases are shared with TRBD1. V dropped 6 bases and J dropped 4; count of bases not matched to a gene: 8. Per the germline V gene, CDR1 is MGHRA and CDR2 is YSYEKL. The CDR3 contains 14 residues. The CDR3 nucleotides are TGCGCCAGCAGACCCGGGACAGGTGATTACGAGCAGTACTTC. Translated, it gives CASRPGTGDYEQYF.

The CDR3, as DNA: TGTGCCAGCAGCTGGGGGACACGGAGCTCTGGAAACACCATATATTTT. It translates to CASSWGTRSSGNTIYF. The chain uses TRBV7-8 and TRBJ1-3; D possibly corresponds to TRBD1 (6 bases). V lost 4 bases to trimming and J lost 0 bases, with 13 bases between them. CDR3 length: 16 amino acids. Germline assignment: CDR1 SGHVS and CDR2 FQNEAQ.

Regarding this clone: Other nucleotide sequences from this sample produce the same CDR3. This chain connects TRBV10-3 to TRBJ2-2; D is possibly TRBD2 (5 bases). Per germline, CDR1 ENHRY and CDR2 SYGVKD. The CDR3 length is 13 residues. Trimming took 6 bases from V and 4 from J, leaving 9 bases between them. The CDR3 DNA is TGTGCCATCAGGGGAGCCTCCACCGGGGAGCTGTTTTTT. This gives the protein CAIRGASTGELFF.

Note on this clone: Its ends do not fully match the called genes, so a read error is possible. The chain couples TRBV19 to TRBJ1-1, with TRBD1 identical over 10 bases. Germline CDR1 reads LNHDA; CDR2 reads SQIVND (reference sequence). This CDR3 has 19 amino acids. CDR3 DNA sequence: TGTGCCGGTAGCGATACCGGGACAGGGGTAAGGGTTATGAACACTGAAGCTTTCTTT. It codes for CAGSDTGTGVRVMNTEAFF. Based on the CDR3 plus reference TRBV19 and TRBJ1-1, the full variable domain is DGGITQSPKYLFRKEGQNVTLSCEQNLNHDAMYWYRQDPGQGLRLIYYSQIVNDFQKGDIAEGYSVSREKKESFPLTVTSAQKNPTAFYLCAGSDTGTGVRVMNTEAFFGQGTRLTVV.

This chain links TRBV7-2 with TRBJ2-7, with D maybe TRBD2 (7 bases). Germline lookup yields CDR1 SGHTA and CDR2 FQGNSA. There are 13 residues in the CDR3. V was pared by 8 bases and J by 2 bases, with 13 bases between. The CDR3 DNA reads as TGTGCCAGCGGGAGGGGGGGACCCTACGAGCAGTACTTC. It yields the protein CASGRGGPYEQYF.

This chain joins TRBV19 and TRBJ1-5; 8 nucleotides align to TRBD1. This CDR3 spans 16 amino acids. J lost 9 bases, V lost 4 bases, and 14 bases had no gene match. Germline V gene data show CDR1 as LNHDA and CDR2 as SQIVND (reference sequence). Here the CDR3 reads CASSTTTGVFSGPQHF. The DNA for the CDR3 is TGTGCCAGTAGTACCACGACAGGGGTTTTCAGCGGGCCCCAGCATTTT.

The chain joins TRBV6-5 to TRBJ2-1; a possible D gene is TRBD2 (6 bases). Germline CDR1 is MNHEY and CDR2 is SVGAGI. CDR3 size: 15 residues. Between the trimmed V and J ends, which lost 5 bases and 0 bases, there was a span of 11 bases. The CDR3 sequence: CASSPSEDSYNEQFF. The CDR3 region has the DNA TGTGCCAGCAGTCCTAGCGAAGACTCCTACAATGAGCAGTTCTTC.

The chain has TRBV5-1 and TRBJ2-5; maybe TRBD1 (7 bases). Trimming took 2 bases from V and 4 from J, leaving 15 bases between them. Germline CDR1 and CDR2: SGHRS and YFSETQ. The CDR3 consists of 15 residues. The CDR3 DNA sequence: TGCGCCAGCAGCTTTACGACAGGGCGGGGAGAGACCCAGTACTTC. This sequence encodes CASSFTTGRGETQYF.

The chain recombines TRBV6-1 with TRBJ1-1; 7 bases fit TRBD1. V lost 4 bases, J lost 2 bases, and 7 bases stayed unmatched. CDR3 length: 15 amino acids. Germline V CDR1 and CDR2: MNHNS, SASEGT. CDR3 amino acids: CASSVRRQGNTEAFF. DNA for the CDR3: TGTGCCAGCAGTGTCCGCCGACAGGGTAACACTGAAGCTTTCTTT.

This clone came up once. The chain joins TRBV5-1 to TRBJ2-5, with D unresolved. The end of the DNA is better explained by TRBJ2-7, so the J call may be wrong. Germline-derived CDR1 and CDR2 are SGHRS and YFSETQ. The CDR3 sequence is 14 residues long. The CDR3 loop reads CASSPTYPPYEQYF. The CDR3 region has the DNA TGCGCCAGCAGCCCGACTTACCCTCCCTACGAGCAGTACTTC.

The chain uses TRBV5-1 and TRBJ2-7, with 7 positions matching TRBD1. With 0 bases clipped from V and 1 base from J, the junction kept 4 bases outside the gene matches. Per the germline V gene, CDR1 is SGHRS and CDR2 is YFSETQ. This CDR3 contains 15 residues. The CDR3 reads CASSLDGTASYEQYF. CDR3 nucleotide sequence: TGCGCCAGCAGCTTGGATGGGACAGCTTCCTACGAGCAGTACTTC.

The gene calls are TRBV18 and TRBJ2-7; D might be TRBD1 (5 bases). CDR1 is KGHSH and CDR2 is LQKENI in the germline V gene. The CDR3 runs 14 residues. The V gene lost 5 bases and the J gene lost 4 bases, with 15 bases spanning the gap. The CDR3 is CASSTDSPRYEQYF. In DNA form, the CDR3 reads TGTGCCAGCTCAACCGACAGCCCCAGGTACGAGCAGTACTTC.

The chain links TRBV2 to TRBJ2-3; D is perhaps TRBD1 (5 bases). The germline V gene encodes CDR1 SNHLY and CDR2 FYNNEI. The CDR3 totals 16 residues. Trimming left V 2 bases short and J 2 bases short, with 14 bases between. The DNA for the CDR3 is TGTGCCAGCAGTGAATTGCCAGGGCTTATCACAGATACGCAGTATTTT. Its protein is CASSELPGLITDTQYF.

CDR3 sequence (DNA): TGTGCCAGCAGTCCCTTCCGGATGACAGGGTCCCGTCAGGAGTACTTC. Its protein product is CASSPFRMTGSRQEYF. The chain recombines TRBV2 with TRBJ2-7; 7 nucleotides line up with TRBD1. The CDR3 length is 16 residues. Germline CDR1 SNHLY, CDR2 FYNNEI. V lost 5 bases, J lost 11 bases, and 21 bases stayed unmatched.

The J gene is TRBJ1-2, the V gene TRBV9; 7 nucleotides match TRBD1. Trimming took 0 bases from V and 4 from J; bases not matched to a gene: 6. This CDR3 is 15 amino acids long. The V gene's germline CDR1 is SGDLS and CDR2 YYNGEE. Written as DNA, the CDR3 is TGTGCCAGCAGCGTAGAAGGGGACAGCGGCTATGGCTACACCTTC. Translating it yields CASSVEGDSGYGYTF.

The V and J genes are TRBV6-5 and TRBJ1-2; TRBD1 matches 9 bases. This CDR3 spans 15 amino acids. Germline loops: CDR1 MNHEY, CDR2 SVGAGI. V was pared by 6 bases and J by 1 base, with 6 bases of the junction left unmatched. In DNA, the CDR3 is TGTGCCAGCAGGAAAGACAGGGGGGGTAACTATGGCTACACCTTC. This translates into CASRKDRGGNYGYTF.

The rearrangement uses TRBV10-1 and TRBJ2-4; D might be TRBD2 (6 bases). Germline assignment: CDR1 WNHNN and CDR2 SYGVQD (reference sequence). The CDR3 consists of 18 residues. Trimming pared 2 bases from V and 0 bases from J, leaving 17 bases between. The CDR3 nucleotides are TGCGCCAGCAGTGAGGCGGCGGGGCTCCATCTAGCCAAAAACATTCAGTACTTC. The encoded protein is CASSEAAGLHLAKNIQYF.

The sample holds a few counts of this clone. This chain joins TRBV5-4 and TRBJ1-1; 7 nucleotides align to TRBD1. The CDR3 is 14 residues long. The V segment lost 4 bases and the J segment 4 bases; nucleotides outside the gene matches: 7. From germline, CDR1 is SGHNT and CDR2 YYREEE (reference sequence). The CDR3 region is CASSIIDRATEAFF. For the CDR3, the DNA is TGTGCCAGCAGCATAATAGACAGGGCCACTGAAGCTTTCTTT.